This T cell receptor (beta chain) was identified in a study of regulatory T cells in long-lasting Graves disease. Study-level findings and limits: A reduction in accuracy may have resulted from the small sample size.

This sample's time point: persistent/refractory GD, antithyroid drugs over 5 years with positive TRAb. PBMCs were the source of the RNA used for TCR sequencing. Library construction for TCR beta used iRepertoire HTBI primers and Arm-PCR of CDR3 regions. TCRdb fed the multiplex PCR reads into MiXCR, producing one record per CDR3 protein. This table holds 400,000 to 500,000 distinct CDR3 sequences, roughly a fifth found once. Germline V CDR1 and CDR2: MNHNS, SASEGT. V was trimmed by 9 bases and J by 6 bases, leaving 15 bases between them. The CDR3 sequence is 13 residues long. Of note for this clonotype: Its antigen is currently unknown.

This receptor was taken from a female donor with Graves disease. The chain employs TRBV6-1 and TRBJ1-5, with a weak D call TRBD1 (6 bases). Here the sequenced sample was peripheral blood mononuclear cells (PBMCs), taken when the disease was refractory, from a patient treated with antithyroid drugs. This chain's CDR3 is CASDTGLGQPQHF. CDR3 DNA: TGTGCCAGTGATACAGGGTTGGGTCAGCCCCAGCATTTT.